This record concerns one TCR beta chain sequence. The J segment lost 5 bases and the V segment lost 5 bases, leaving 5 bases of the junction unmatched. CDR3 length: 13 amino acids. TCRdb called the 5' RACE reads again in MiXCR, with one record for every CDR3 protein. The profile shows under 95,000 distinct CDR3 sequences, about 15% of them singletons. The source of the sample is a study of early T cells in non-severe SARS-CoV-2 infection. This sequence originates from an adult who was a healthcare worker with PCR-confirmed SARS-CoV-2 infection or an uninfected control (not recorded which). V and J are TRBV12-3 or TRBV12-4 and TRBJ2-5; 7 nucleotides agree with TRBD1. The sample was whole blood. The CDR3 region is CASSHKGGETQYF. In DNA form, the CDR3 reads TGTGCCAGCAGTCACAAAGGGGGCGAGACCCAGTACTTC.